The next 14 T cell receptor beta chains were all read from a single sample in a study of cytotoxic CD8 clonotypes in ibrutinib-treated CLL (dated by TCRdb to about 2021). Receptor libraries were prepared by the immunoSEQ multiplex PCR assay. Imported from immuneACCESS, the table was reduced by TCRdb to in-frame sequences with V and J called. These copies leave out some clones; in studies compared against another copy, an unresolved V gene accounts for under half, and the cause of the remainder is not known. The sample profile shows 300,000 or so clones; around 66% of them were found once. The ten largest clones take up approximately 6% of the sample. The sequencing used PBMCs, collected after 36 months of ibrutinib treatment. Receptor source: a human donor with chronic lymphocytic leukemia.

The rearrangement uses TRBV5-1 and TRBJ1-3; D remains unclear. This CDR3 is 15 amino acids long. V was clipped by 0 bases and J by 2 bases, with 9 bases between them. The V gene's germline CDR1 is SGHRS and CDR2 YFSETQ. DNA for the CDR3: TGCGCCAGCAGCTTGGGGACGGCGACTGGAAACACCATATATTTT. Amino acids: CASSLGTATGNTIYF.

The V call is TRBV7-9, the J call TRBJ1-4; perhaps TRBD1 as D (6 bases). Germline V lookup: CDR1 SEHNR, CDR2 FQNEAQ (reference sequence). This CDR3 contains 16 residues. V was clipped by 5 bases and J by 1 base, with 14 bases between them. The CDR3 spells CASSGPGAVTNEKLFF. DNA of the CDR3: TGTGCCAGCAGCGGACCGGGGGCCGTAACTAATGAAAAACTGTTTTTT.

This chain links TRBV15 with TRBJ1-2, with a weak D call TRBD1 (5 bases). V gave up 5 bases and J gave up 3 bases, with 13 bases separating them. Germline CDR1 is LNHNV and CDR2 is YYDKDF (reference sequence). This CDR3 is 14 amino acids long. The CDR3 nucleotides are TGTGCCACCAGCGCCAGGGCGGGGGACTATGGCTACACCTTC. This sequence encodes CATSARAGDYGYTF.

This sequence joins TRBV7-2 and TRBJ2-7; 7 bases match TRBD2. J lost 0 bases, V lost 5 bases, and 16 bases had no gene match. The CDR3 contains 18 residues. Germline CDR1 and CDR2: SGHTA and FQGNSA. The DNA for the CDR3 is TGTGCCAGCAGCCTAAGGGGAGGGAATGGTGGGACCTCCTACGAGCAGTACTTC. Amino acids: CASSLRGGNGGTSYEQYF.

In its sample, this clone was seen a few times. The chain links TRBV5-6 to TRBJ1-5; D may be TRBD1 (5 bases). The CDR3 totals 15 residues. Between the trimmed V and J ends, which lost 0 bases and 2 bases, there was a span of 9 bases. CDR1 and CDR2 from the germline V gene are SGHDT and YYEEEE. The chain's CDR3 is CASSLAGGGNQPQHF. The CDR3 DNA follows: TGTGCCAGCAGCTTGGCCGGAGGGGGCAATCAGCCCCAGCATTTT. Together with reference TRBV5-6 and TRBJ1-5, the CDR3 gives the full variable domain: DAGVTQSPTHLIKTRGQQVTLRCSPKSGHDTVSWYQQALGQGPQFIFQYYEEEERQRGNFPDRFSGHQFPNYSSELNVNALLLGDSALYLCASSLAGGGNQPQHFGDGTRLSIL.

This chain links TRBV2 with TRBJ2-1; 11 bases agree with TRBD2. This CDR3 has 15 amino acids. Germline V lookup: CDR1 SNHLY, CDR2 FYNNEI. J gave up 11 bases and V 3 bases, and 9 bases lay outside the gene matches. The chain's CDR3 is CASSDRVSGGGKQFF. Here the CDR3 DNA reads TGTGCCAGCAGTGATCGGGTTAGCGGGGGGGGAAAGCAGTTCTTC.

There are a few counts of this clone. The CDR3 loop reads CASSRGQTGNYGYTF. CDR3 DNA sequence: TGTGCCAGCAGCCGGGGCCAGACAGGGAACTATGGCTACACCTTC. The chain employs TRBV13 and TRBJ1-2, with TRBD1 identical over 7 bases. This CDR3 contains 15 residues. Trimming at V came to 5 bases and at J to 2 bases, leaving 8 bases not matched to a gene. Per the germline V gene, CDR1 is PRHDT and CDR2 is FYEKMQ (reference sequence).

Only one count was recorded for this clone. The chain uses TRBV6-5 and TRBJ1-1, with D perhaps TRBD1 (5 bases). CDR1 is MNHEY and CDR2 is SVGAGI in the germline V gene. This CDR3 region has 13 residues. Between the trimmed V and J ends, which lost 4 bases and 2 bases, there was a span of 8 bases. CDR3 in amino acids: CASSSGDNTEAFF. For the CDR3, the DNA is TGTGCCAGCAGTTCCGGGGACAACACTGAAGCTTTCTTT.

The V and J genes are TRBV10-1 and TRBJ1-1, with 10 bases identical to TRBD1. CDR1 and CDR2 (germline): WNHNN, SYGVQD (reference sequence). The CDR3 consists of 15 residues. With 6 bases clipped from V and 2 bases from J, the junction kept 6 bases outside the gene matches. The CDR3: CASRGTGVANTEAFF. DNA for the CDR3: TGCGCCAGCAGAGGGACAGGGGTCGCCAACACTGAAGCTTTCTTT.

The rearrangement uses TRBV9 and TRBJ2-1; 9 bases agree with TRBD2. In germline, CDR1 is SGDLS, CDR2 YYNGEE. This CDR3 is built from 12 residues. V lost 7 bases to trimming and J lost 10 bases; unmatched junction nucleotides: 6. CDR3 in DNA: TGTGCCAGCTCGCGTAGCGGGGGAGAGCAGTTCTTC. Its translation: CASSRSGGEQFF.

This sequence joins TRBV23-1 and TRBJ2-4, with a weak D call TRBD2 (6 bases). TRBV23-1 is marked as an open reading frame, function uncertain. This CDR3 contains 16 residues. Trimming removed 0 bases from V and 3 bases from J, with 12 bases in between. The CDR3 DNA sequence: TGCGCCAGCAGTCAATCAGGAAGGAGGGGCAAAAACATTCAGTACTTC. It translates to CASSQSGRRGKNIQYF.

V gene TRBV20-1 combines with J gene TRBJ2-7, with TRBD2 matching 7 bases. The germline gives CDR1 DFQATT, CDR2 SNEGSKA (reference sequence). The CDR3 loop spans 11 amino acids. With 7 bases clipped from V and 1 base from J, the junction kept 1 base outside the gene matches. The CDR3 coding sequence is TGCAGTGGAGCGGGGTCCTACGAGCAGTACTTC. Translated, it gives CSGAGSYEQYF.

The genes are TRBV18 and TRBJ1-1; unclear D gene. The germline CDR1 and CDR2 sequences are KGHSH and LQKENI. V dropped 3 bases and J dropped 7 bases, with 12 bases sitting between them. The CDR3 extends over 13 amino acids. The DNA of the CDR3 is TGTGCCAGCTCACCTAGACCCTTCTATGAAGCTTTCTTT. This translates into CASSPRPFYEAFF.

The chain carries TRBV7-9 and TRBJ1-5; D is uncertain. CDR3 size: 13 residues. Germline V gene lookup returns CDR1 SEHNR and CDR2 FQNEAQ (reference sequence). Trimming cost V 0 bases and J 6 bases, with 6 bases left between them. The CDR3 coding sequence is TGTGCCAGCAGCTTAGCGACGGCTCAGCCCCAGCATTTT. Translation gives CASSLATAQPQHF.